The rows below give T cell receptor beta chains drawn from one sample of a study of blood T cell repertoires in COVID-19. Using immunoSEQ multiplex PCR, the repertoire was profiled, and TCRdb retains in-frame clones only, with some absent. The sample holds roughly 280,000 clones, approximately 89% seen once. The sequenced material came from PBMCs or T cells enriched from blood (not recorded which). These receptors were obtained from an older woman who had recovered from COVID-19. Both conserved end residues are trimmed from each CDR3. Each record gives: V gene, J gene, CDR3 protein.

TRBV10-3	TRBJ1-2	AIRGTGGAGGYT
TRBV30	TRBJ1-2	AWTQGPGRDGYT
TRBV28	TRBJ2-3	ASTTRVWADTQY
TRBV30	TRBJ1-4	AWSAGQNRNEKLF
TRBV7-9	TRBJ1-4	ASSWTDNEKLF
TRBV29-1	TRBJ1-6	SVGDTNNSPLH
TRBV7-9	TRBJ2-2	ATPRLRNTGELF
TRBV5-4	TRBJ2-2	ASSLVGVTGELF
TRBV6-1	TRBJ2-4	ASSDLLLAKNIQY
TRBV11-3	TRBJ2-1	ASSLRSAGGYNEQF
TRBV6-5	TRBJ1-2	ASNGYRGNNYGYT
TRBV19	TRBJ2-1	ASSPGGASGRVDEQF
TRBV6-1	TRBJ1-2	ASSEYRVDGYT
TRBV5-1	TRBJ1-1	ASSLQGQNTEAF
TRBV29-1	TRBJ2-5	SALTGEETQY
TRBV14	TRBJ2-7	ASSILTSGRHEQY
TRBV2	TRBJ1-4	ASRDRGGEKLF
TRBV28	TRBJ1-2	ASSTRYYGYT
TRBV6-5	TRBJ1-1	ASRDYDEAF
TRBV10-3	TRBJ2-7	AISEGGIHYEQY
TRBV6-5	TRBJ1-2	ASSFQNYGYT
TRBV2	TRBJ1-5	ASTGQGLSNQPQH
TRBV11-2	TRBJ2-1	ASSLGQIVDEQF
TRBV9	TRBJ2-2	ASSVGGRRELF
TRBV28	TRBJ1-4	ASSPQGQGSVKLF
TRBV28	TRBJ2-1	ASSIGLAGDNEQF
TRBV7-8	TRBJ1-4	ASSLGGTHRGNEKLF
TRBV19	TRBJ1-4	ASSRRTGIGEKLF
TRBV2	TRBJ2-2	ASSYRPGTATTGELF
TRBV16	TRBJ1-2	ASSQSGRWATHGYT
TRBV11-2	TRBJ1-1	ASSLVGAGRTEAF
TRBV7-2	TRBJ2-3	ASSLGALLGTVDTQY
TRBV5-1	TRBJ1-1	ASSPTGVDTEAF
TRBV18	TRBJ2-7	ASSPFSYEQY
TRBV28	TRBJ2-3	ASSPALTGIVDTQY
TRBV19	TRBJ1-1	ASGSQAMNTEAF
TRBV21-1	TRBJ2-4	ASSKAGTSGAIAKNIQY
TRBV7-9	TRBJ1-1	ASSPTNTEAF
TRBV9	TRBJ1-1	ASSVIPGVNTEAF
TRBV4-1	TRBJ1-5	ASSHRDRDNQPQH
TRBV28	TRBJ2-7	ASNPPGYEQY
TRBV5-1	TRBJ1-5	ASRAGTSSYQPQH
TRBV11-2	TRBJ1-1	ASSLDRQERAF
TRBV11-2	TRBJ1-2	ASSLEGRGFDGYT
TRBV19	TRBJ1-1	ASRGLAGKNTEAF